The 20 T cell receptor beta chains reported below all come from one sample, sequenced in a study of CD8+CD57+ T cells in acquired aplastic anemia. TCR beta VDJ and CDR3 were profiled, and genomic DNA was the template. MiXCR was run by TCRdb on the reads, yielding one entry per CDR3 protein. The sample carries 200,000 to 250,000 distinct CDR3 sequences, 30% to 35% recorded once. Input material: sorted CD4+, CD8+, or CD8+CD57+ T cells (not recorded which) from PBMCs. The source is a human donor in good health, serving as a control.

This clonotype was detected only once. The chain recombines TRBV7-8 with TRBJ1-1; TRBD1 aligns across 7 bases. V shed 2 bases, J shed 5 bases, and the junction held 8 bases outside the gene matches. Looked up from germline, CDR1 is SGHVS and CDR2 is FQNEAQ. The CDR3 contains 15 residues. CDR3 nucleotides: TGTGCCAGCAGCTTACGGGCAGGGGGAAATACTGAAGCTTTCTTT. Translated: CASSLRAGGNTEAFF.

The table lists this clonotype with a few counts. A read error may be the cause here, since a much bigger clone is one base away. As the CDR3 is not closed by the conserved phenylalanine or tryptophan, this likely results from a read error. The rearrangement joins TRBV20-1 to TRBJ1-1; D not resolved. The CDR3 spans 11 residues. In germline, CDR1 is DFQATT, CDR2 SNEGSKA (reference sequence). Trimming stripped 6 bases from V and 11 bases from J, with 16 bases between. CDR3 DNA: TGCAGTGCCACTCGGTCGGATGGGGCTTTCCTT. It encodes CSATRSDGAFL.

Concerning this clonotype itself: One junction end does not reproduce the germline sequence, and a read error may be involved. CDR3 sequence: CAGSHGLAGGRAKNEQFF. DNA of the CDR3: TGTGCCGGCAGCCATGGACTAGCGGGGGGGCGTGCCAAGAATGAGCAGTTCTTC. The chain links TRBV2 to TRBJ2-1; 15 nucleotides align to TRBD2. The germline V gene encodes CDR1 SNHLY and CDR2 FYNNEI. There are 18 residues in the CDR3.

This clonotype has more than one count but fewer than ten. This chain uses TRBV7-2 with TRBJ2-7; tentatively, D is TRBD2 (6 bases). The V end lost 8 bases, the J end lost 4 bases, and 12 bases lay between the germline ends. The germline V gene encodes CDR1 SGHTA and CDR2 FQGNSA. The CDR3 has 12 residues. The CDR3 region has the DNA TGTGCCAGCGGACACGGGGGTTACGAGCAGTACTTC. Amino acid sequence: CASGHGGYEQYF.

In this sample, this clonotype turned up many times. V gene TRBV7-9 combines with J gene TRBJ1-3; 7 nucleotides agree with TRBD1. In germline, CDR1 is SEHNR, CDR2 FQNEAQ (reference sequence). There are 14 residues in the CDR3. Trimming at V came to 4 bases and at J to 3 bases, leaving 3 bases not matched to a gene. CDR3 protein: CASSSRDSGNTIYF. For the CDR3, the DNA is TGTGCCAGCAGCTCCCGGGACAGTGGAAACACCATATATTTT.

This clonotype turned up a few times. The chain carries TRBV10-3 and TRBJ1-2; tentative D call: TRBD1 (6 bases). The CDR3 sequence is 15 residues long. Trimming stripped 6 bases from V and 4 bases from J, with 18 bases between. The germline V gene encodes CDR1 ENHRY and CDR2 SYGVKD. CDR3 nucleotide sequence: TGTGCCATCAGACTGAACAGGGAGGGCGTCTATGGCTACACCTTC. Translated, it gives CAIRLNREGVYGYTF.

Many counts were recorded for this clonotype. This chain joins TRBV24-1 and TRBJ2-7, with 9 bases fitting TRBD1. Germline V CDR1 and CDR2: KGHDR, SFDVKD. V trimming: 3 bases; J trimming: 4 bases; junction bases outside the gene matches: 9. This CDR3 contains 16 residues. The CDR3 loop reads CATSDPSGTGIYEQYF. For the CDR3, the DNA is TGTGCCACCAGTGATCCCTCCGGGACAGGGATTTACGAGCAGTACTTC.

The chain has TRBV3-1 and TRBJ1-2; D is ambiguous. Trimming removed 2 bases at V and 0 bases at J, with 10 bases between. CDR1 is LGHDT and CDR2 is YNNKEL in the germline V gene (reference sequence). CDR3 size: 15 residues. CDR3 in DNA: TGTGCCAGCAGCCAACCAAGGGCGGCTAACTATGGCTACACCTTC. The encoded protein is CASSQPRAANYGYTF.

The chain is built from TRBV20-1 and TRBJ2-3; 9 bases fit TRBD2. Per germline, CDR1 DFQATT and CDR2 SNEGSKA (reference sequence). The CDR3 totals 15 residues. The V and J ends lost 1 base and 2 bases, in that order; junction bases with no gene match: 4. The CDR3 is CSARGGGALTDTQYF. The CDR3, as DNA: TGCAGTGCTAGAGGCGGGGGGGCCCTCACAGATACGCAGTATTTT.

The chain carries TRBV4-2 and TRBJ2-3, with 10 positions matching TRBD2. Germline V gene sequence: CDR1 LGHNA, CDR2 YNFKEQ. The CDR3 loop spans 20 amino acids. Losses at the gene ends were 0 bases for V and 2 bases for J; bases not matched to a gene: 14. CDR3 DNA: TGTGCCAGCAGCCAAGATTGGAGGCTAGCGGGGGCCCCAGACACAGATACGCAGTATTTT. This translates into CASSQDWRLAGAPDTDTQYF.

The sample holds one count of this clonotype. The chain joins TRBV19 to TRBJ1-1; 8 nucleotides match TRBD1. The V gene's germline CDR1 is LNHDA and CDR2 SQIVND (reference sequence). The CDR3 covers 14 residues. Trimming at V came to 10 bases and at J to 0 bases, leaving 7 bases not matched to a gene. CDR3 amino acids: CATTWGQVNTEAFF. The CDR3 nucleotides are TGTGCCACCACCTGGGGACAGGTGAACACTGAAGCTTTCTTT.

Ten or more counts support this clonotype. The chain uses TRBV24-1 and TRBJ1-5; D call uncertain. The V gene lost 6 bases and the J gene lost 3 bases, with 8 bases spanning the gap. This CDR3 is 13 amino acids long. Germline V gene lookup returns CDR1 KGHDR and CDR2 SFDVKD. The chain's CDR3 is CATSTEYNQPQHF. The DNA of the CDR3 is TGTGCCACCAGTACGGAATACAATCAGCCCCAGCATTTT.

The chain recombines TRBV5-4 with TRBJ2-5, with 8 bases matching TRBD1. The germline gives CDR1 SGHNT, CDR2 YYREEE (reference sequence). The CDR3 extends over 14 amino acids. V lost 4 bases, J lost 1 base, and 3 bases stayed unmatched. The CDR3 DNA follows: TGTGCCAGCAGCCCGGACAGGGCCCAAGAGACCCAGTACTTC. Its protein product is CASSPDRAQETQYF.

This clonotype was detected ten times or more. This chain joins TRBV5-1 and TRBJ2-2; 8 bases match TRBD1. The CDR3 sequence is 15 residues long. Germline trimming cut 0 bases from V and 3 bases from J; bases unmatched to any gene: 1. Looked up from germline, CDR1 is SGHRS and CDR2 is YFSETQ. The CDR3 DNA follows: TGCGCCAGCAGCTTGGACAGGGGGGACACCGGGGAGCTGTTTTTT. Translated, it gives CASSLDRGDTGELFF.

The DNA of the CDR3 is TGTGCCAGCAGTAGACTAGCGGTGCAAGAGACCCAGTACTTC. Translation: CASSRLAVQETQYF. J is TRBJ2-5 and V is TRBV2, with 9 bases lining up with TRBD2. Losses at the gene ends were 5 bases for V and 2 bases for J; bases not matched to a gene: 3. CDR1 is SNHLY, CDR2 FYNNEI, per germline. The CDR3 extends over 14 amino acids.

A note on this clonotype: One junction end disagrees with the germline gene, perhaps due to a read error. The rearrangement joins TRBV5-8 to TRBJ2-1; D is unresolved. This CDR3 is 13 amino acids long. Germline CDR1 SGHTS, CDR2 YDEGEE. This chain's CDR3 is CASSLVQSHEQSF. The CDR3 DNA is TGCGCCAGCAGCTTGGTACAGTCGCATGAGCAGTCCTTC.

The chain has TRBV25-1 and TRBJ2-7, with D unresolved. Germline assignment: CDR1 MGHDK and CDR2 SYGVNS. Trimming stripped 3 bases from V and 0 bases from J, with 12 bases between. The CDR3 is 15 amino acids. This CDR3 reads CASSDGHEPSYEQYF. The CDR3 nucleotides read TGTGCCAGCAGTGATGGCCACGAACCCTCCTACGAGCAGTACTTC.

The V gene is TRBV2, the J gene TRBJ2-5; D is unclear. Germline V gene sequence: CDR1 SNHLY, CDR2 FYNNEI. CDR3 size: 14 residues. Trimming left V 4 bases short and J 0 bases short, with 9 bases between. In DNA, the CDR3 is TGTGCCAGCAGTGTGATAAGATACCAAGAGACCCAGTACTTC. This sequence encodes CASSVIRYQETQYF.

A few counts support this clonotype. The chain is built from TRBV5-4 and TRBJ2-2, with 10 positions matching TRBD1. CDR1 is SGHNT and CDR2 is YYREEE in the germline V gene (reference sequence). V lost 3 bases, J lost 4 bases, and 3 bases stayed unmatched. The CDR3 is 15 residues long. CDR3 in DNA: TGTGCCAGCAGCTCGGGGACAGGGGCCACCGGGGAGCTGTTTTTT. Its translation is CASSSGTGATGELFF.

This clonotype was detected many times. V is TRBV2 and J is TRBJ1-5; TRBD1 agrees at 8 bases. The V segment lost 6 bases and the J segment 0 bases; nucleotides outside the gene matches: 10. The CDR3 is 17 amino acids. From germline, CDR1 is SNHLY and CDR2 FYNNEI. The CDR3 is CASRKRTGPYSNQPQHF. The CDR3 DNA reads TGTGCCAGCAGAAAGAGGACAGGGCCCTATAGCAATCAGCCCCAGCATTTT.